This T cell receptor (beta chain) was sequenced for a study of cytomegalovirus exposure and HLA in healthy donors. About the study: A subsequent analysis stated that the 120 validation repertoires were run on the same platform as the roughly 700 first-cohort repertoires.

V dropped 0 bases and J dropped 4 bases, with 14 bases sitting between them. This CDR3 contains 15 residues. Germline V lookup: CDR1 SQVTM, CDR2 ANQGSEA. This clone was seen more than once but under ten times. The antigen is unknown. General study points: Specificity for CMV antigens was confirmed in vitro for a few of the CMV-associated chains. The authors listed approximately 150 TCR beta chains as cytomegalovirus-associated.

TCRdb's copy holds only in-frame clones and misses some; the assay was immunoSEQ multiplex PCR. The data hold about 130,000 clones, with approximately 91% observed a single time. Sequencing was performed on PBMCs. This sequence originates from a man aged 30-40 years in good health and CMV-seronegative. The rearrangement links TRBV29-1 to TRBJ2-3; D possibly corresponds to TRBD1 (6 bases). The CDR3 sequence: CSVEEQGRPADTQYF. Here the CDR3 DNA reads TGCAGCGTTGAAGAACAGGGACGTCCGGCAGATACGCAGTATTTT.